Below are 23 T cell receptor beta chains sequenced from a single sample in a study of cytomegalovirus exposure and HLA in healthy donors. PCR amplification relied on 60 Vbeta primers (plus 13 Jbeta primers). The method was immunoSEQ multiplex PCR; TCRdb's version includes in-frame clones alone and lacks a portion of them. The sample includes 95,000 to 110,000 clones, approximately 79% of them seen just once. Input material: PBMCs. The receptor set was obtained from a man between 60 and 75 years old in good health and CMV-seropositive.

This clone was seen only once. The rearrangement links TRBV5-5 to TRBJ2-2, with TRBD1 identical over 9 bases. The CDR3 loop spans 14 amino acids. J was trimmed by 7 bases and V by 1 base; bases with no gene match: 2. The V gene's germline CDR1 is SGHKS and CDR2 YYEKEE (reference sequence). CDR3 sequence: CASSLTGGNGELFF. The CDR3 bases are TGTGCCAGCAGCTTGACAGGGGGCAACGGGGAGCTGTTTTTT.

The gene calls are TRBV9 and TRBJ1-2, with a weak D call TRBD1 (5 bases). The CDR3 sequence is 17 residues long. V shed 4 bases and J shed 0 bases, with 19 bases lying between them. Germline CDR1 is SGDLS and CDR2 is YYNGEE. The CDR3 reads CASSQLDGGSPNYGYTF. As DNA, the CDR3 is TGTGCCAGCAGCCAACTTGACGGGGGATCCCCTAACTATGGCTACACCTTC.

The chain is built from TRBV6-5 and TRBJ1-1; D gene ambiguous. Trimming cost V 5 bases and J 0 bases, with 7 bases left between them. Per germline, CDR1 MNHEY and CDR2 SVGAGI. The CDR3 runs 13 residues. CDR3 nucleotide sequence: TGTGCCAGCAGTGTTACATTGAACACTGAAGCTTTCTTT. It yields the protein CASSVTLNTEAFF.

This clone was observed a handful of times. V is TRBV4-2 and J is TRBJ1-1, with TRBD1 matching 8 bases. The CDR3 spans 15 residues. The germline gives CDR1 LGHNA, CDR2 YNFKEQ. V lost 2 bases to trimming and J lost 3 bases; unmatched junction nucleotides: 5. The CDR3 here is CASSQPDRVHTEAFF. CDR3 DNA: TGTGCCAGCAGCCAACCGGACAGGGTGCACACTGAAGCTTTCTTT.

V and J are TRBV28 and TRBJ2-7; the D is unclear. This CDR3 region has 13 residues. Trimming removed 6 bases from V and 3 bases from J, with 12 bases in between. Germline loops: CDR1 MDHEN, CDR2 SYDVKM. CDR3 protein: CASSPAGGYEQYF. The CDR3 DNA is TGTGCCAGCAGCCCAGCTGGCGGCTACGAGCAGTACTTC.

The CDR3 nucleotides are TGCGCCAGCAGCTTGTTTATCAGGGGGCGAGAGTCGGCTGAAGCTTTCTTT. The encoded protein is CASSLFIRGRESAEAFF. The chain links TRBV5-1 to TRBJ1-1; 8 nucleotides match TRBD1. Looked up from germline, CDR1 is SGHRS and CDR2 is YFSETQ. The CDR3 totals 17 residues. The V gene end was trimmed by 1 base and the J gene end by 6 bases; junction bases not matched to a gene: 14.

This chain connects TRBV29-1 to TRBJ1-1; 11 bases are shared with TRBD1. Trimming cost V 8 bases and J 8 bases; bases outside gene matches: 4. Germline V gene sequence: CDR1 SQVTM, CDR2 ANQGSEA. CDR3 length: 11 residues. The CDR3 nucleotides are TGCAGCCGGACAGGGGGCGCCGAAGCTTTCTTT. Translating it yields CSRTGGAEAFF.

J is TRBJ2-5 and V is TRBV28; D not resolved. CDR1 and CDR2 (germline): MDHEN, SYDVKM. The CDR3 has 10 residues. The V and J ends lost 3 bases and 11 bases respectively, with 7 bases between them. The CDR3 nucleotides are TGTGCCAGCAGTTTCCGTGAGCAGTACTTC. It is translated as CASSFREQYF.

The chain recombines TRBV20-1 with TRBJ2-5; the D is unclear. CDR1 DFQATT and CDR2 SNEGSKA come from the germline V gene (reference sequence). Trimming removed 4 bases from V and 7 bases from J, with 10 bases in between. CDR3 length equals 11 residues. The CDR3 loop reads CSAKTTGTQYF. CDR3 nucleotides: TGCAGTGCTAAAACAACGGGGACCCAGTACTTC.

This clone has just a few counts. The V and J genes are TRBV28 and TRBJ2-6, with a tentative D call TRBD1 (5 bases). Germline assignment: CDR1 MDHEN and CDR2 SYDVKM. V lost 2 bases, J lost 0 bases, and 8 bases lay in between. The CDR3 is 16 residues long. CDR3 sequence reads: CASSLTGDSGANVLTF. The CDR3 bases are TGTGCCAGCAGTTTAACAGGAGACTCTGGGGCCAACGTCCTGACTTTC.

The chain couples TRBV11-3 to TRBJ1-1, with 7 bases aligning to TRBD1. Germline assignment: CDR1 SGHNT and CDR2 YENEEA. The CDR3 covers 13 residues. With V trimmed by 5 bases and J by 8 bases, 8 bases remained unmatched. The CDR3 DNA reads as TGTGCCAGCAGCCCCCGGGACAGCCCCGAAGCTTTCTTT. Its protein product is CASSPRDSPEAFF.

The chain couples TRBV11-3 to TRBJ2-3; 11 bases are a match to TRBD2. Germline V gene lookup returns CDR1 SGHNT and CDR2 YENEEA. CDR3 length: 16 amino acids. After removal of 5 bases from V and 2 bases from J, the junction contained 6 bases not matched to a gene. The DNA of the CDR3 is TGTGCCAGCAGCCGGGGGACTAGCGGTGTCACAGATACGCAGTATTTT. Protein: CASSRGTSGVTDTQYF.

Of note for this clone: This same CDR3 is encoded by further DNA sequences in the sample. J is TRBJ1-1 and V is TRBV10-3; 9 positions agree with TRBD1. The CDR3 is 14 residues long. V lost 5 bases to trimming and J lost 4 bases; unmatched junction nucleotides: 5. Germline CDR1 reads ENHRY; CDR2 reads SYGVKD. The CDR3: CAISPDRGPTEAFF. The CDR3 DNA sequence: TGTGCCATCAGTCCGGACAGGGGACCCACTGAAGCTTTCTTT.

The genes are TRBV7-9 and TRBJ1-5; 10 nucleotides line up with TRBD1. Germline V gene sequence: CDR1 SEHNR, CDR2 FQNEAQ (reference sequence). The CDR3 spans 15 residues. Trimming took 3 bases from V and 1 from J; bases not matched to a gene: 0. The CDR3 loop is CASSLGQGSNQPQHF. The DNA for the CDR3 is TGTGCCAGCAGCTTGGGACAGGGGAGCAATCAGCCCCAGCATTTT. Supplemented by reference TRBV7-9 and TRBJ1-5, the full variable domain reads DTGVSQNPRHKITKRGQNVTFRCDPISEHNRLYWYRQTLGQGPEFLTYFQNEAQLEKSRLLSDRFSAERPKGSFSTLEIQRTEQGDSAMYLCASSLGQGSNQPQHFGDGTRLSIL.

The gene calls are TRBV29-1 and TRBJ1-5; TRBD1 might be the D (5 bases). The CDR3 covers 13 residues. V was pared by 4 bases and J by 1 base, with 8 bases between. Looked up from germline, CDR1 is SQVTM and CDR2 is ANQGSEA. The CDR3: CSVAGGSNQPQHF. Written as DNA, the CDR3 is TGCAGCGTTGCGGGGGGAAGCAATCAGCCCCAGCATTTT. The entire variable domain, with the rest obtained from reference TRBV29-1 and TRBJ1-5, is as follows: SAVISQKPSRDICQRGTSLTIQCQVDSQVTMMFWYRQQPGQSLTLIATANQGSEATYESGFVIDKFPISRPNLTFSTLTVSNMSPEDSSIYLCSVAGGSNQPQHFGDGTRLSIL.

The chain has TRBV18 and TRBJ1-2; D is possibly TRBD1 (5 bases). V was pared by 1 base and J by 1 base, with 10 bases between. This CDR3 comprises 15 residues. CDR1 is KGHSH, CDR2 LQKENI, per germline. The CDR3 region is CASSPQPGLNYGYTF. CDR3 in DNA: TGTGCCAGCTCACCACAACCGGGACTTAACTATGGCTACACCTTC. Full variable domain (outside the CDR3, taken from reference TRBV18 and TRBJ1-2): NAGVMQNPRHLVRRRGQEARLRCSPMKGHSHVYWYRQLPEEGLKFMVYLQKENIIDESGMPKERFSAEFPKEGPSILRIQQVVRGDSAAYFCASSPQPGLNYGYTFGSGTRLTVV.

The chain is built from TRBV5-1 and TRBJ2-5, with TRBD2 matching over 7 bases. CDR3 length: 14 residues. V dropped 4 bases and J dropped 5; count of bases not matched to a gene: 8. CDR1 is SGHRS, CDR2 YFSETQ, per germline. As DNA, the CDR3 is TGCGCCAGCAGCCCCCGACTAGCCGATGAGACCCAGTACTTC. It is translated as CASSPRLADETQYF.

In nucleotides, the CDR3 is TGTGCTAGTGGTTTTCGTACGACAGCCTCCTACGAGCAGTACTTC. Translating it yields CASGFRTTASYEQYF. The V call is TRBV12-5, the J call TRBJ2-5; tentative D call: TRBD1 (5 bases). The end of the DNA is better explained by TRBJ2-7, so the J call may be wrong. The CDR3 totals 15 residues. CDR1 is LGHNT and CDR2 is FRNRAP in the germline V gene.

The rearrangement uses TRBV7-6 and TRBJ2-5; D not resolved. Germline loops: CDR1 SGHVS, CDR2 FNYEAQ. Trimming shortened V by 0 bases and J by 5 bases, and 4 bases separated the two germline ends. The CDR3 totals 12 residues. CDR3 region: CASSLAPETQYF. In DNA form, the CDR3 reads TGTGCCAGCAGCTTAGCCCCGGAGACCCAGTACTTC.

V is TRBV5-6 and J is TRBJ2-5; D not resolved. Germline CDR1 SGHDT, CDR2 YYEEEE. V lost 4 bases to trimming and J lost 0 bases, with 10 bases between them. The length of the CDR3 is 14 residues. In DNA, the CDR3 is TGTGCCAGCAGCCCGCTCGGGTACCAAGAGACCCAGTACTTC. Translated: CASSPLGYQETQYF.

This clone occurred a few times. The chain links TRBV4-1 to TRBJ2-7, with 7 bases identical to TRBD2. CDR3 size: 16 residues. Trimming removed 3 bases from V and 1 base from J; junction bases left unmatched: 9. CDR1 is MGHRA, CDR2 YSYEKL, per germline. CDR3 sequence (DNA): TGCGCCAGCAGCCACCAAGGGCTAGCGGTTTCCTACGAGCAGTACTTC. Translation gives CASSHQGLAVSYEQYF.

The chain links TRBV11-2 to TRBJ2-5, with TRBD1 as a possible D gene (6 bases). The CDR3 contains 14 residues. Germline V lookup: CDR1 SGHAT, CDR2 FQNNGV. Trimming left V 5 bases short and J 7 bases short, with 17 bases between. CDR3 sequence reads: CASSDRTGRGTQYF. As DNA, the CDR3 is TGTGCCAGCAGCGACAGGACGGGGAGAGGGACCCAGTACTTC.

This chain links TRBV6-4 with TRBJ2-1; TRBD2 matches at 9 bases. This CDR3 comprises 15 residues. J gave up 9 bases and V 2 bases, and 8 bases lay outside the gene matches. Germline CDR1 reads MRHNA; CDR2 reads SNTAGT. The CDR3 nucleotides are TGTGCCAGCAGTGACACGGCGGGGGGGCCCGTTGAGCAGTTCTTC. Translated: CASSDTAGGPVEQFF.